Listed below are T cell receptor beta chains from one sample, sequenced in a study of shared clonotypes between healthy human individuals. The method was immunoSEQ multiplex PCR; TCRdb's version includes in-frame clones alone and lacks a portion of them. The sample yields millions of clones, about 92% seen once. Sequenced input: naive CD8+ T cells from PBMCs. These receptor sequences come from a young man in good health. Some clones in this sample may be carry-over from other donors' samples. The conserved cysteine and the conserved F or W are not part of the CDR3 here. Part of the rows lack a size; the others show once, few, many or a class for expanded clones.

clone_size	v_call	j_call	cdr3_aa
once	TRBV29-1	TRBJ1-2	SVGFGQTSNYGYT
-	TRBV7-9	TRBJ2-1	ASSFRLAVFNEQF
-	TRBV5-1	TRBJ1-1	ASSDGASDTEAF
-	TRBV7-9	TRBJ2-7	ASSPRRDRGDYEQY
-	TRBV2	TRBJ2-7	ASSESAGYSYEQY
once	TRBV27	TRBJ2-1	ASSLSLASNEQF
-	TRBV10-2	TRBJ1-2	ASSERRRDFNYGYT
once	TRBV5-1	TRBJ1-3	ASSRARQGGLSGNTIY
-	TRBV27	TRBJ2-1	ASSVTGSPYNEQF
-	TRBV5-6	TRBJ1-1	ASSLIWNTEAF
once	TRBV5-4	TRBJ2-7	ASSLAQQSYEQY
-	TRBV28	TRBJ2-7	ASSKRPSGSSSSYEQY
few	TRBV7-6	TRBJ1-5	ASSPQGGNQPQH
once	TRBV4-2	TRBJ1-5	ASSQDRAASGIAQH
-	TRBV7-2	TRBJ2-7	ASKIEGVPRNEQY
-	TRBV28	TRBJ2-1	ASNDMGLAEGSRNEQF
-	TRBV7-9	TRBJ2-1	ASSTETSGRGHNEQF
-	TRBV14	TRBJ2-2	ASSPHSSVDTGELF
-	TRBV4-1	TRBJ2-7	ASSQVIGTYEQY
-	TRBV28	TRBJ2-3	ASRDSGSRADTQY
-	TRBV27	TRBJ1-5	ASSLGRGNQPQH
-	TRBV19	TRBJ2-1	ASRPMAGGNEQF
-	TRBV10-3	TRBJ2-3	AISGGLDTQY
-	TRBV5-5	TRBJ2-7	ASLEGARSEQY
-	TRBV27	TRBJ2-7	ASSLSDGLSNEQY
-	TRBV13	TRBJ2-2	ASSWLAAGNTGELF
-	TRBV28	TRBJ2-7	ASSLRGDQYEQY
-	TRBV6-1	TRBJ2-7	ASSELLTGLIYEQY
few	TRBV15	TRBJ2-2	ATSRDRQNTGELF
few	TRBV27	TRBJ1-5	ASSFRGTGNQPQH
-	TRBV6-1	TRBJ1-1	ASRPPGLNTEAF
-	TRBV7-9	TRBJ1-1	ASSLGGGRSETEAF
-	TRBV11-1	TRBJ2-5	ASSLSGTSGTETQY
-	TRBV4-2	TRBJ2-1	ASSPRGSSGYEQF
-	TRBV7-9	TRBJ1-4	AIPGGTNEKLF
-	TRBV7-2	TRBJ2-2	ASSPVGGTGELF
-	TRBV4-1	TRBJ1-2	ASSQVWGQGYGYT
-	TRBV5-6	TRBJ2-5	ASSLIRQSMQETQY
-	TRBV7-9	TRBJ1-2	ASSFVSGLYGYT
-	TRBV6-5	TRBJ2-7	ASSYRDNFYEQY
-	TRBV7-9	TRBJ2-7	ASSLPPGLGYEQY
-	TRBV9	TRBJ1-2	ASSANPIERYGYT
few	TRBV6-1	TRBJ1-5	ASSEPLGGGESNQPQH
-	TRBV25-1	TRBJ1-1	ASSETVYGEAF
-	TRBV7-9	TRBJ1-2	ASSSGTAISNYGYT
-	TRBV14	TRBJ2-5	ASSQGDSKATETQY
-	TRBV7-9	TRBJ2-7	ASSPRDRGYEQY
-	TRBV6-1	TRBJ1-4	ASSEGARQIVKLF
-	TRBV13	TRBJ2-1	ASSLKDRGYNEQF